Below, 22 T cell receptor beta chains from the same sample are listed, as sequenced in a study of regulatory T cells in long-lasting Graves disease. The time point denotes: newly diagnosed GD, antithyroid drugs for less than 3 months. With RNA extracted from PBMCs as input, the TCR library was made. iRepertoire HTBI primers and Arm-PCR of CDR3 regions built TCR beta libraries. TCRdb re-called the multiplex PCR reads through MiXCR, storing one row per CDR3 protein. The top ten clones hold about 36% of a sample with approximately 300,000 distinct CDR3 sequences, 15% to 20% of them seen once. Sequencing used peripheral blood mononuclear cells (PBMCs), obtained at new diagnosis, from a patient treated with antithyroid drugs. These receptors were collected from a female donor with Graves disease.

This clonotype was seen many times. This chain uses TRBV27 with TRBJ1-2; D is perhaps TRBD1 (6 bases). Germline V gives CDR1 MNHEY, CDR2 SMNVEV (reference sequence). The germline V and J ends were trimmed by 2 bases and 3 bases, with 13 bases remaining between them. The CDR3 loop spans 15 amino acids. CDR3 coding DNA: TGTGCCAGCAGTTTAGCAGGGGCAGGGGACTATGGCTACACCTTC. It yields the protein CASSLAGAGDYGYTF.

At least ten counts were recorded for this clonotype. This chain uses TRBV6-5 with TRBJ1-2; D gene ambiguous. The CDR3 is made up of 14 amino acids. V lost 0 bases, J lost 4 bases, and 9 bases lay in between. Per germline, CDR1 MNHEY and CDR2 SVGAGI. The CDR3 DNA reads TGTGCCAGCAGTTACTCACACTCCACCTATGGCTACACCTTC. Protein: CASSYSHSTYGYTF.

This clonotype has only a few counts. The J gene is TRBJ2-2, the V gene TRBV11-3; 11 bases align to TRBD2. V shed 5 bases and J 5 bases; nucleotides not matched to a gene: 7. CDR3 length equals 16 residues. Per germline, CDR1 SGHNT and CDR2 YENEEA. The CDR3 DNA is TGTGCCAGCAGCCGAGGACTAGCGGGTGGAACCGGGGAGCTGTTTTTT. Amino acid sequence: CASSRGLAGGTGELFF. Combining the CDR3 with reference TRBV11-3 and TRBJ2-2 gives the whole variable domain EAGVVQSPRYKIIEKKQPVAFWCNPISGHNTLYWYLQNLGQGPELLIRYENEEAVDDSQLPKDRFSAERLKGVDSTLKIQPAELGDSAVYLCASSRGLAGGTGELFFGEGSRLTVL.

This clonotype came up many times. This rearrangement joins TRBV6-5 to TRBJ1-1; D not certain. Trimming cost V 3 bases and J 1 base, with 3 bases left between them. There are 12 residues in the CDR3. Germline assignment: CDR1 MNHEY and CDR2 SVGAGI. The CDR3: CASSYKNTEAFF. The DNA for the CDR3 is TGTGCCAGCAGTTATAAGAACACTGAAGCTTTCTTT.

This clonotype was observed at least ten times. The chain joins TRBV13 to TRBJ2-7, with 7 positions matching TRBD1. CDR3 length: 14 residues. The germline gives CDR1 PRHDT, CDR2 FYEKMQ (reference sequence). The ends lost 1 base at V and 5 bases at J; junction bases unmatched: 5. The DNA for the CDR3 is TGTGCCAGCAGCTTAGATAAGGGGGCTAACGAGCAGTACTTC. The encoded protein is CASSLDKGANEQYF.

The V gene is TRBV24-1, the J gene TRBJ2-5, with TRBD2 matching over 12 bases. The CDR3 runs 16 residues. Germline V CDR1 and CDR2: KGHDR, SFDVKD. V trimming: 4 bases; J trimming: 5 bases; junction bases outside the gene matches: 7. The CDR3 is CATSDPTSGRGETQYF. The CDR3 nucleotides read TGTGCCACCAGTGACCCGACTAGCGGGAGAGGGGAGACCCAGTACTTC.

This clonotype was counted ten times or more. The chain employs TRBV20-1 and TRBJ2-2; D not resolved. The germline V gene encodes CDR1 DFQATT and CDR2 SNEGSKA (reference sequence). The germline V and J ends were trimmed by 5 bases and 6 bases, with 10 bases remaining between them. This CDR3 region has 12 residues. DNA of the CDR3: TGCAGTGCTGTCAAGACCGCCGGGGAGCTGTTTTTT. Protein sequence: CSAVKTAGELFF.

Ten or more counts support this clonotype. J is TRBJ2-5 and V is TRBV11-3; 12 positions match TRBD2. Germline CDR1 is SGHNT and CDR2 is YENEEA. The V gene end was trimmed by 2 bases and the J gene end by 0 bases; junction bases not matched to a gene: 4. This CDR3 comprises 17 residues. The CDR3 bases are TGTGCCAGCAGCTTAAGGACTAGCGGGATGTACCAAGAGACCCAGTACTTC. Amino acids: CASSLRTSGMYQETQYF.

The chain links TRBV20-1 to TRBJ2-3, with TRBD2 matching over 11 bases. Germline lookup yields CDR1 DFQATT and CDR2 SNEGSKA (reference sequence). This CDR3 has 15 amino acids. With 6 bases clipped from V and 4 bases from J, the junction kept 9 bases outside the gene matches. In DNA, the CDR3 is TGCAGTGCAGGACCACTAGCGGGAGTGGCAGATACGCAGTATTTT. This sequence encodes CSAGPLAGVADTQYF.

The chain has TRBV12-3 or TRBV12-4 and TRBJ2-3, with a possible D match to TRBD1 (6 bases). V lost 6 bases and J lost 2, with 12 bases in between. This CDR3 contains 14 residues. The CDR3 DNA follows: TGTGCCAGCAGGAGAACAGGGTTCACAGATACGCAGTATTTT. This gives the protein CASRRTGFTDTQYF.

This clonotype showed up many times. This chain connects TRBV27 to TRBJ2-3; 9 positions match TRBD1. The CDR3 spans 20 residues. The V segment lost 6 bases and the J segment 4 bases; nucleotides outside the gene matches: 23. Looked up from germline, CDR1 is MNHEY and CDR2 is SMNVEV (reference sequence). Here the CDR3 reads CASSFSAGQGTGDGADTQYF. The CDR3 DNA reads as TGTGCCAGCAGCTTTTCAGCCGGACAGGGGACGGGAGATGGCGCAGATACGCAGTATTTT.

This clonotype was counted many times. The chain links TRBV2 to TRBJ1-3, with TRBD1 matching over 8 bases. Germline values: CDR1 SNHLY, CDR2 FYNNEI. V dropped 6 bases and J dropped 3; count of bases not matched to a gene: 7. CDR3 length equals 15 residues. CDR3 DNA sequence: TGTGCCAGCAGGAACCCAGGGGGCCGTGGAAACACCATATATTTT. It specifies CASRNPGGRGNTIYF.

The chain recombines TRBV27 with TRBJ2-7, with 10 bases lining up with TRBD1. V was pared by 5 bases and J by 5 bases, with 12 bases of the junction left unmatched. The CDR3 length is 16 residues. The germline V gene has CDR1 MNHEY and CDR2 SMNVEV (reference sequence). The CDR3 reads CASSPSGTGDYHEQYF. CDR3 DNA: TGTGCCAGCAGTCCGAGCGGGACAGGGGATTACCACGAGCAGTACTTC.

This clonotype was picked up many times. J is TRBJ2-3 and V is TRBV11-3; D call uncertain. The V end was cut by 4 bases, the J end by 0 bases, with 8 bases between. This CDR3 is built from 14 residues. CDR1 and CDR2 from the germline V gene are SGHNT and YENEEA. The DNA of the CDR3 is TGTGCCAGCAGCTCAGTGGGGAGCACAGATACGCAGTATTTT. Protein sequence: CASSSVGSTDTQYF.

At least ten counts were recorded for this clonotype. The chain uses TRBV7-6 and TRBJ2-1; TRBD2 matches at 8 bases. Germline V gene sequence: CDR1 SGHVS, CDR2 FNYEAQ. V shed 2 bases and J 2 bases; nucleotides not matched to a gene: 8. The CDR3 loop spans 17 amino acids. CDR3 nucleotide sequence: TGTGCCAGCAGCTTATCTCCGGGGGGGGAGACCTACAATGAGCAGTTCTTC. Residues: CASSLSPGGETYNEQFF.

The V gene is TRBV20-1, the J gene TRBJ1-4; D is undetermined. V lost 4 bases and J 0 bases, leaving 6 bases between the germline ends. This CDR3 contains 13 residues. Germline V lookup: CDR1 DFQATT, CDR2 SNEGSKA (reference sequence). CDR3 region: CSAKTATNEKLFF. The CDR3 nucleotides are TGCAGTGCTAAAACAGCAACTAATGAAAAACTGTTTTTT.

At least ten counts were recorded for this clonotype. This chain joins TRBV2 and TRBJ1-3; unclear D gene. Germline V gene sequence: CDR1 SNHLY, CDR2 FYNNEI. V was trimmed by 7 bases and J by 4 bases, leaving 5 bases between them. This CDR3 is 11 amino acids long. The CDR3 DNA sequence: TGTGCCAGCACGGGGGGAAACACCATATATTTT. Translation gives CASTGGNTIYF.

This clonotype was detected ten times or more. In nucleotides, the CDR3 is TGTGCCAGTAGTATATCACAGGGGAGCTCCTACGAGCAGTACTTC. This translates into CASSISQGSSYEQYF. The chain uses TRBV19 and TRBJ2-7; 7 positions agree with TRBD1. In germline, CDR1 is LNHDA, CDR2 SQIVND (reference sequence). V shed 2 bases and J 0 bases; nucleotides not matched to a gene: 4. The CDR3 length is 15 residues.

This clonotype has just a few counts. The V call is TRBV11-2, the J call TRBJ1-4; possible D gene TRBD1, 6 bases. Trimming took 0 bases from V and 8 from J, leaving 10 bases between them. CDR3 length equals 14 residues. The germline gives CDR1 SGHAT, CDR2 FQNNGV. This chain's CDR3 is CASSLEQGPEKLFF. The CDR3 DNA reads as TGTGCCAGCAGCTTAGAGCAGGGGCCCGAAAAACTGTTTTTT.

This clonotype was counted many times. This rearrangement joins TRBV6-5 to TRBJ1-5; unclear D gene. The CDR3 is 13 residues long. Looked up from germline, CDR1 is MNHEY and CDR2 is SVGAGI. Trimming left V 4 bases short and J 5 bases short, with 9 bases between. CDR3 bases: TGTGCCAGCAGTTCTAACCCCCATCAGCCCCAGCATTTT. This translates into CASSSNPHQPQHF.

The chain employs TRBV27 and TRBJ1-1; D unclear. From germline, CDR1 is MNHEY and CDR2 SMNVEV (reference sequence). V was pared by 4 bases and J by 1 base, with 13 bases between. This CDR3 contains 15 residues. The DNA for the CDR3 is TGTGCCAGCAGTTCGGCCAGGCGATGGAACACTGAAGCTTTCTTT. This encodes CASSSARRWNTEAFF.

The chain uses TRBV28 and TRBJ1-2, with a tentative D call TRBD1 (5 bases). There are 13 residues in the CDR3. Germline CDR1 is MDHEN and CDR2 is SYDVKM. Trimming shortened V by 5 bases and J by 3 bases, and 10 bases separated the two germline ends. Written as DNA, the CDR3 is TGTGCCAGCAGTCACGGGGACTACTATGGCTACACCTTC. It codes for CASSHGDYYGYTF.